The 29 T cell receptor beta chains below all came from one sample that was sequenced in a study of T cell responses to AZD1222 COVID-19 vaccine. TCRdb's copy holds only in-frame clones and misses some; the assay was immunoSEQ multiplex PCR. Of tens of thousands of clones in the sample, roughly 90% were seen once. Sequenced material: peripheral blood, taken 28 days after the second AZD1222 dose. The receptor source for this set is an adult who received the AZD1222 COVID-19 vaccine.

The genes are TRBV7-2 and TRBJ2-1; 7 positions agree with TRBD2. The germline V gene has CDR1 SGHTA and CDR2 FQGNSA. After removal of 4 bases from V and 3 bases from J, the junction contained 9 bases not matched to a gene. CDR3 length: 16 amino acids. The CDR3 loop reads CASSWRRASGYNEQFF. In DNA form, the CDR3 reads TGTGCCAGCAGCTGGCGGAGGGCTAGCGGCTACAATGAGCAGTTCTTC.

The table lists this clone with a count of one. The V call is TRBV30, the J call TRBJ2-1; D possibly corresponds to TRBD1 (5 bases). The CDR3 totals 11 residues. V gave up 5 bases and J gave up 5 bases, with 7 bases separating them. Germline V gene lookup returns CDR1 GTSNPN and CDR2 SVGIG (reference sequence). The CDR3 here is CAWYRHNEQFF. In DNA form, the CDR3 reads TGTGCCTGGTACAGGCACAATGAGCAGTTCTTC.

V usage is TRBV5-4 and J usage is TRBJ2-1, with TRBD1 matching 9 bases. There are 16 residues in the CDR3. J gave up 6 bases and V 3 bases, and 10 bases lay outside the gene matches. Germline V gene data show CDR1 as SGHNT and CDR2 as YYREEE (reference sequence). The CDR3 nucleotides are TGTGCCAGCAGCTCTGAACAGGGGGCGCAGGGCAATGAGCAGTTCTTC. Protein: CASSSEQGAQGNEQFF.

The rearrangement uses TRBV11-2 and TRBJ2-2; 10 bases are shared with TRBD2. The junction had 3 bases not matched to a gene; V was cut back by 2 bases and J by 3 bases. Per germline, CDR1 SGHAT and CDR2 FQNNGV. This CDR3 comprises 16 residues. CDR3 in amino acids: CASSLFLAGDTGELFF. In DNA form, the CDR3 reads TGTGCCAGCAGCTTATTTCTAGCGGGAGACACCGGGGAGCTGTTTTTT.

V usage is TRBV30 and J usage is TRBJ2-7; 10 bases map to TRBD1. V lost 1 base, J lost 1 base, and 4 bases stayed unmatched. Germline CDR1 reads GTSNPN; CDR2 reads SVGIG (reference sequence). This CDR3 is 15 amino acids long. CDR3 in amino acids: CAWSAEDRGSYEQYF. The CDR3, as DNA: TGTGCCTGGAGTGCCGAGGACAGGGGGTCCTACGAGCAGTACTTC. The whole variable domain, remainder taken from reference TRBV30 and TRBJ2-7, is SQTIHQWPATLVQPVGSPLSLECTVEGTSNPNLYWYRQAAGRGLQLLFYSVGIGQISSEVPQNLSASRPQDRQFILSSKKLLLSDSGFYLCAWSAEDRGSYEQYFGPGTRLTVT.

V gene TRBV3-1 (or the pseudogene TRBV3-2) combines with J gene TRBJ2-3; a weak D match, TRBD1 (6 bases). V was trimmed by 3 bases and J by 4 bases, leaving 17 bases between them. This CDR3 is 16 amino acids long. The germline CDR1 and CDR2 sequences are LGHDT and YNNKEL (reference sequence). In DNA form, the CDR3 reads TGTGCCAGCAGCCAGGGGTTAGGACAGACGGCAGATACGCAGTATTTT. Residues: CASSQGLGQTADTQYF.

CDR3 bases: TGTGCCAGCAGTTTCGTCCCAGGGAGTGTTGGCTACACCTTC. It codes for CASSFVPGSVGYTF. V usage is TRBV28 and J usage is TRBJ1-2; D perhaps matches TRBD1 (5 bases). With 3 bases removed from V and 7 bases from J, the gap between germline ends came to 15 bases. The CDR3 extends over 14 amino acids. CDR1 is MDHEN and CDR2 is SYDVKM in the germline V gene.

This chain joins TRBV6-5 and TRBJ2-6; D is undetermined. The CDR3 spans 16 residues. Deletions cut 0 bases from V and 0 bases from J, with 6 bases between. Germline V CDR1 and CDR2: MNHEY, SVGAGI. This chain's CDR3 is CASSYSPPSGANVLTF. The CDR3 DNA sequence: TGTGCCAGCAGTTACTCGCCCCCCTCTGGGGCCAACGTCCTGACTTTC.

V and J are TRBV5-1 and TRBJ2-3; possibly TRBD1 for D (6 bases). The CDR3 has 15 amino acids. CDR1 and CDR2 (germline): SGHRS, YFSETQ. Trimming removed 1 base from V and 1 base from J, with 10 bases in between. The chain's CDR3 is CASSLRTVGTDTQYF. CDR3 bases: TGCGCCAGCAGCTTGCGGACAGTGGGCACAGATACGCAGTATTTT.

The gene calls are TRBV10-3 and TRBJ1-5; TRBD1 agrees at 7 bases. With V trimmed by 3 bases and J by 0 bases, 5 bases remained unmatched. Germline V lookup: CDR1 ENHRY, CDR2 SYGVKD. The CDR3 covers 16 residues. CDR3 protein: CAISERGQDSNQPQHF. The CDR3 DNA reads TGTGCCATCAGTGAACGAGGACAGGATAGCAATCAGCCCCAGCATTTT.

The rearrangement joins TRBV7-9 to TRBJ2-3; TRBD1 matches 9 bases. V lost 5 bases to trimming and J lost 3 bases; unmatched junction nucleotides: 9. The germline V gene encodes CDR1 SEHNR and CDR2 FQNEAQ (reference sequence). CDR3 length equals 16 residues. The CDR3 loop is CASSVLTGGSTDTQYF. In nucleotides, the CDR3 is TGTGCCAGCAGCGTACTGACAGGGGGATCTACAGATACGCAGTATTTT.

Written as DNA, the CDR3 is TGTGCCAGTAGTATAAGACAGGGTGTGAATGAGCAGTTCTTC. Protein sequence: CASSIRQGVNEQFF. J is TRBJ2-1 and V is TRBV19, with 7 bases fitting TRBD1. The CDR3 totals 14 residues. Germline CDR1 reads LNHDA; CDR2 reads SQIVND (reference sequence). J lost 7 bases, V lost 2 bases, and 5 bases had no gene match.

The DNA for the CDR3 is TGTGCCAGCAGTTTGGGCAGGTCCTCTAGCAATCAGCCCCAGCATTTT. Translation: CASSLGRSSSNQPQHF. The chain joins TRBV28 to TRBJ1-5; the D is unclear. The V and J ends lost 3 bases and 0 bases respectively, with 12 bases between them. CDR1 is MDHEN, CDR2 SYDVKM, per germline. This CDR3 comprises 16 residues.

The table lists this clone with a few counts. The chain recombines TRBV12-3 or TRBV12-4 with TRBJ2-7, with D possibly TRBD1 on 6 matching bases. Trimming stripped 6 bases from V and 5 bases from J, with 14 bases between. CDR3 size: 13 residues. The CDR3 is CASRRDILDEQYF. DNA for the CDR3: TGTGCCAGCAGAAGGGACATTTTAGACGAGCAGTACTTC.

The rearrangement joins TRBV6-2 or TRBV6-3 to TRBJ2-6; no firm D call. The CDR3 extends over 18 amino acids. V lost 2 bases and J lost 0, with 14 bases in between. Germline assignment: CDR1 MNHEY and CDR2 SVGEGT. The CDR3 DNA follows: TGTGCCAGCAGTTACAAAAACCGGGCTCCCTCTGGGGCCAACGTCCTGACTTTC. This gives the protein CASSYKNRAPSGANVLTF.

The chain combines TRBV3-1 (or the pseudogene TRBV3-2) with TRBJ1-4, with 7 nucleotides matching TRBD1. The CDR3 is 16 residues long. V shed 0 bases and J 7 bases; nucleotides not matched to a gene: 8. Germline values: CDR1 LGHDT, CDR2 YNNKEL (reference sequence). CDR3 in DNA: TGTGCCAGCAGCCAAGACAACAGGGGCGGGGGTGAAAAACTGTTTTTT. It is translated as CASSQDNRGGGEKLFF.

The chain joins TRBV30 to TRBJ2-1; D gene ambiguous. Germline CDR1 GTSNPN, CDR2 SVGIG (reference sequence). The CDR3 has 11 residues. V lost 2 bases, J lost 7 bases, and 6 bases lay in between. CDR3 DNA sequence: TGTGCCTGGAGTCCGATGAATGAGCAGTTCTTC. Its protein is CAWSPMNEQFF. The entire variable domain, with the rest obtained from reference TRBV30 and TRBJ2-1, is as follows: SQTIHQWPATLVQPVGSPLSLECTVEGTSNPNLYWYRQAAGRGLQLLFYSVGIGQISSEVPQNLSASRPQDRQFILSSKKLLLSDSGFYLCAWSPMNEQFFGPGTRLTVL.

This chain links TRBV2 with TRBJ2-2; D not certain. CDR3 length equals 12 residues. Trimming stripped 8 bases from V and 4 bases from J, with 8 bases between. Germline CDR1 is SNHLY and CDR2 is FYNNEI. The CDR3 spells CASRNFTGELFF. The CDR3 region has the DNA TGTGCCAGCCGGAACTTCACCGGGGAGCTGTTTTTT. Filled out from reference TRBV2 and TRBJ2-2, the complete variable domain reads EPEVTQTPSHQVTQMGQEVILRCVPISNHLYFYWYRQILGQKVEFLVSFYNNEISEKSEIFDDQFSVERPDGSNFTLKIRSTKLEDSAMYFCASRNFTGELFFGEGSRLTVL.

The rearrangement uses TRBV16 and TRBJ2-3, with 11 positions matching TRBD2. Germline CDR1 reads KGHSY; CDR2 reads FQNENV. V was clipped by 5 bases and J by 2 bases; unmatched bases: 6. This CDR3 spans 16 amino acids. The CDR3 region has the DNA TGTGCCAGCAGCAAAACGGGACTAGCGGCCACAGATACGCAGTATTTT. Its translation is CASSKTGLAATDTQYF. The variable domain in full, completed from reference TRBV16 and TRBJ2-3, reads GEEVAQTPKHLVRGEGQKAKLYCAPIKGHSYVFWYQQVLKNEFKFLISFQNENVFDETGMPKERFSAKCLPNSPCSLEIQATKLEDSAVYFCASSKTGLAATDTQYFGPGTRLTVL.

This chain links TRBV13 with TRBJ1-6; 7 bases map to TRBD1. This CDR3 contains 15 residues. V shed 0 bases, J shed 10 bases, and the junction held 6 bases outside the gene matches. Germline loops: CDR1 PRHDT, CDR2 FYEKMQ (reference sequence). CDR3 DNA: TGTGCCAGCAGCTTAGGGACAGGGAGTTCCTCACCCCTCCACTTT. It translates to CASSLGTGSSSPLHF.

The rearrangement uses TRBV19 and TRBJ2-3; 7 bases fit TRBD2. The V gene end was trimmed by 1 base and the J gene end by 1 base; junction bases not matched to a gene: 11. The CDR3 consists of 18 residues. Germline assignment: CDR1 LNHDA and CDR2 SQIVND (reference sequence). CDR3 amino acids: CASSIGLAEIEGTDTQYF. The CDR3, as DNA: TGTGCCAGTAGTATAGGGCTAGCGGAAATCGAAGGCACAGATACGCAGTATTTT.

The chain has TRBV18 and TRBJ1-1; D is undetermined. Germline V lookup: CDR1 KGHSH, CDR2 LQKENI. This CDR3 has 16 amino acids. Trimming shortened V by 3 bases and J by 5 bases, and 19 bases separated the two germline ends. The CDR3 nucleotides are TGTGCCAGCTCACCCGGGAGGTTCGTTGGAGGGACTGAAGCTTTCTTT. This gives the protein CASSPGRFVGGTEAFF.

The chain carries TRBV6-2 or TRBV6-3 and TRBJ2-3, with D maybe TRBD1 (6 bases). Germline loops: CDR1 MNHEY, CDR2 SVGEGT. The CDR3 loop spans 14 amino acids. Trimming cost V 5 bases and J 2 bases, with 11 bases left between them. The CDR3 sequence: CASSPGTPTDTQYF. The DNA for the CDR3 is TGTGCCAGCAGTCCCGGGACACCCACAGATACGCAGTATTTT.

The V gene is TRBV5-1, the J gene TRBJ1-1, with D hard to call. The length of the CDR3 is 14 residues. Germline CDR1 and CDR2: SGHRS and YFSETQ. Trimming left V 5 bases short and J 3 bases short, with 14 bases between. The DNA of the CDR3 is TGCGCCAGCAGGTTCGGCGACTGGGACACTGAAGCTTTCTTT. It codes for CASRFGDWDTEAFF.

V usage is TRBV18 and J usage is TRBJ1-3; D call uncertain. Germline CDR1 reads KGHSH; CDR2 reads LQKENI. Trimming left V 3 bases short and J 4 bases short, with 7 bases between. This CDR3 contains 13 residues. The CDR3 here is CASSPGIGNTIYF. CDR3 in DNA: TGTGCCAGCTCACCTGGTATCGGAAACACCATATATTTT.

This clone came up once. The chain carries TRBV5-4 and TRBJ2-4; a possible D gene is TRBD2 (7 bases). Trimming took 4 bases from V and 6 from J, leaving 14 bases between them. Germline CDR1 SGHNT, CDR2 YYREEE (reference sequence). The CDR3 runs 14 residues. The CDR3 here is CASSPKGGRNIQYF. CDR3 DNA: TGTGCCAGCAGCCCAAAGGGGGGGAGAAACATTCAGTACTTC. Based on the CDR3 plus reference TRBV5-4 and TRBJ2-4, the full variable domain is ETGVTQSPTHLIKTRGQQVTLRCSSQSGHNTVSWYQQALGQGPQFIFQYYREEENGRGNFPPRFSGLQFPNYSSELNVNALELDDSALYLCASSPKGGRNIQYFGAGTRLSVL.

The gene calls are TRBV20-1 and TRBJ1-2; D remains ambiguous. Germline V gene sequence: CDR1 DFQATT, CDR2 SNEGSKA (reference sequence). The CDR3 is made up of 10 amino acids. V was cut by 4 bases and J by 8 bases, with 8 bases left in between. CDR3 DNA: TGCAGTGCTACCGCTGTGGGCTACACCTTC. Its protein product is CSATAVGYTF.

The CDR3 reads CASSPTASGSDTQYF. The CDR3 DNA follows: TGCGCCAGCAGCCCGACAGCTAGCGGGAGTGATACGCAGTATTTT. The V and J genes are TRBV4-3 and TRBJ2-3; 10 nucleotides align to TRBD2. Per the germline V gene, CDR1 is LGHNA and CDR2 is YSLEER. V shed 4 bases and J 6 bases; nucleotides not matched to a gene: 7. The CDR3 totals 15 residues.

The rearrangement links TRBV7-2 to TRBJ2-1, with 7 nucleotides matching TRBD2. V gave up 0 bases and J gave up 4 bases; unmatched junction bases: 3. Germline V gives CDR1 SGHTA, CDR2 FQGNSA. The length of the CDR3 is 15 residues. The CDR3 is CASSLAGGLYNEQFF. The CDR3 nucleotides are TGTGCCAGCAGCTTAGCGGGAGGGCTTTACAATGAGCAGTTCTTC.